The clone carrying this T cell receptor beta chain was observed a few times. The antigen remains undetermined. TCRdb re-analysed the 5' RACE reads in MiXCR, keeping a single row per CDR3 protein. Here the sample spans over 550,000 distinct CDR3 sequences, 7.1% being singletons. The record originates from a study of identical twins. Study-wide results and caveats: An excess of low generation probability was shown by twin-shared out-of-frame alpha sequences. Among beta out-of-frame sequences, excess sharing between twins appeared weaker. Modelling approaches yielded underestimates of out-of-frame TCR alpha sharing between monozygotic twins.

The germline gives CDR1 SSHAT, CDR2 FNYEAQ (reference sequence). This CDR3 region has 17 residues. Trimming pared 5 bases from V and 0 bases from J, leaving 14 bases between. The same sample was also studied in work on yellow fever vaccine responses in identical twins.

The V gene is TRBV7-7, the J gene TRBJ2-6, with D unclear. The sample consisted of PBMCs. This receptor was identified in a woman in her late teens or twenties in good health. CDR3 bases: TGTGCCAGCAGCCCCCTTAGGGCGAACTCTGGGGCCAACGTCCTGACTTTC. This encodes CASSPLRANSGANVLTF.